Included here is one T cell receptor (beta chain) sequence, with context. Its antigen is unidentified. TCRdb's copy holds only in-frame clones and misses some; the assay was immunoSEQ multiplex PCR. The sample carries 14,000 or so clones, 64% recorded once. This entry comes from a study of cytotoxic CD8 clonotypes in ibrutinib-treated CLL. Background on the study: After treatment lasting a median roughly 12 months, range 6 to 36, response samples were collected. Points from the study as a whole: An increase in clonality occurred at ibrutinib response, followed by a return toward baseline at progression. There were differences in sampling times between sustained-remission and progressing patients.

There are 11 residues in the CDR3. Germline V gene sequence: CDR1 LNHDA, CDR2 SQIVND (reference sequence). V was cut by 3 bases and J by 9 bases, with 9 bases left in between. This specimen was PBMCs, taken before ibrutinib treatment. V and J are TRBV19 and TRBJ2-7; D possibly corresponds to TRBD1 (6 bases). This clonotype was sampled from a human donor with chronic lymphocytic leukemia. The CDR3 is CASSIGQLQYF. CDR3 DNA: TGTGCCAGTAGTATCGGACAGCTGCAGTACTTC. The whole variable domain, remainder taken from reference TRBV19 and TRBJ2-7, is DGGITQSPKYLFRKEGQNVTLSCEQNLNHDAMYWYRQDPGQGLRLIYYSQIVNDFQKGDIAEGYSVSREKKESFPLTVTSAQKNPTAFYLCASSIGQLQYFGPGTRLTVT.